This T cell receptor (beta chain) was obtained from a study of blood T cell repertoires in COVID-19 (dated by TCRdb to the early 2020s). General notes on the study: Samples from collaborators originated in the United States, Italy and Spain and spanned both the acute and convalescent phases of COVID-19. Samples came from the ongoing ImmuneRACE study (first 160 participants) plus 1,254 subjects from 6 global collaborators. The dataset comprised deeply sampled blood TCRbeta repertoires from subjects exposed to, actively infected with, or recovered from COVID-19. Where available, HLA class I and class II types were taken from metadata supplied by the sample provider and were not determined by assay-based typing. A freely available public database, intended as a resource for researchers studying the immune response to SARS-CoV-2, is where the repertoires were released. The material from the prospective study consisted of cDNA or gDNA derived from T cells, B-cell-depleted T cells, or PBMCs. A de-identified subject ID, COVID-19 status, age in years and sex were almost always included in the sample metadata. The full study reports these points: The quantity of clinical and demographic metadata differed by source and by participant and was supplied without curation.

TCRbeta CDR3 regions were amplified from genomic DNA by means of the immunoSEQ Assay, a bias-controlled multiplex PCR. Regarding the original processing steps: The number of nucleated cells in each sample was estimated from the amplification of reference gene primers within the assay. Sequence reads were collapsed and filtered to measure the absolute abundance of every unique TCRbeta CDR3 rearrangement. For each sample, productive Simpson clonality was calculated by taking the square root of Simpson's diversity index across productive rearrangements. Held by TCRdb, this immuneACCESS table contains in-frame sequences only and omits some clones. Under half of the omission traces to an unresolved V gene where checked; the cause of the rest is unknown. D and trimming were read from the DNA, whereas the V and J calls and clone size are those reported in that table. This sample comprises 100,000 or so clones, around four fifths of them detected only once. The ten top clones hold approximately 12% of the sample.

Including cysteine and phenylalanine, the CDR3 has 14 amino acids. The entry retains the CDR3 DNA only, 42 bases that are in frame from base 1. The germline V gene provides CDR1 LGHNA and CDR2 YSLEER. The V and J ends are trimmed by 6 bases and 6 bases, leaving 16 bases between them. Note on this clone: Its recognized antigen is unknown. There are no base qualities to consult, and no much larger clone falls within one base.

Collaborating institutions collected whole blood in K2EDTA tubes following their own protocols. For TCRbeta analysis, collaborator samples were shipped as frozen whole blood, as isolated PBMCs, or as DNA extracted from either sample type. This clonotype originated in a woman aged 70-85 years with active or convalescent COVID-19. The chain is assembled from TRBV4-3 and TRBJ2-3; 6 matching bases give a weak D call of TRBD2. The source material was peripheral blood. The nucleotide sequence is given as TGCGCCAGCAGTCCCGCGGGGCTGTGGGATACGCAGTATTTT. This gives the protein CASSPAGLWDTQYF.